This T cell receptor (beta chain) was captured by sequencing in a study of T-cell reconstitution after alpha-beta-depleted transplantation in children. Points from the study as a whole: The main origin of T-cell counts and diversity one year after transplant was newly produced T cells. Surviving recipient T cells and thymic progenitors underlay high day-60 TCRbeta diversity in some patients. Reportedly, roughly two months post-transplant, alpha-beta T cells arose from several hundred expanded graft clones.

For TCRbeta, the library was prepared with unique molecular identifiers. TCRdb fed the PCR reads into MiXCR, producing one record per CDR3 protein. The data show 300,000 or so distinct CDR3 sequences, 20% to 30% seen once. On this clonotype: The antigen is undetermined. One end of the junction does not line up with germline, which may come from a read error.

Germline V lookup: CDR1 LNHDA, CDR2 SQIVND (reference sequence). The CDR3 runs to 16 residues. This chain connects TRBV19 to TRBJ2-2, with 12 bases aligning to TRBD2. This sample comprised PBMCs, mostly from graft donor cells, obtained 180 days after TCRalphabeta/CD19-depleted stem cell transplant. The receptor's source is a male patient aged 10-17 years who had a stem cell transplant for acute lymphoblastic leukemia, so the T cells may come from the graft donor. CDR3: CASSPWTSGNSGELFF. The CDR3 region has the DNA TGTGCCAGTAGTCCATGGACTAGCGGGAACTCCGGGGAGCTGTTTTTT.